This TCR beta chain was identified in a study of cytomegalovirus exposure and HLA in healthy donors. Germline-derived CDR1 and CDR2 are SNHLY and FYNNEI. This CDR3 comprises 12 residues. Trimming pared 5 bases from V and 5 bases from J, leaving 9 bases between. The PCR was carried out with 60 Vbeta primers and 13 Jbeta primers. Some clones are missing from TCRdb's copy, which holds only in-frame ones; the method was immunoSEQ multiplex PCR. The table has about 120,000 clones, about 72% seen once; the top ten hold 4.9%. This sequence originates from a man aged 50-59 years in good health and CMV-seropositive. Sequencing was done on a sample of PBMCs. The chain links TRBV2 to TRBJ1-1, with D unresolved. As DNA, the CDR3 is TGTGCCAGCAGTAAGAGCGGGACTGAAGCTTTCTTT. The encoded protein is CASSKSGTEAFF.